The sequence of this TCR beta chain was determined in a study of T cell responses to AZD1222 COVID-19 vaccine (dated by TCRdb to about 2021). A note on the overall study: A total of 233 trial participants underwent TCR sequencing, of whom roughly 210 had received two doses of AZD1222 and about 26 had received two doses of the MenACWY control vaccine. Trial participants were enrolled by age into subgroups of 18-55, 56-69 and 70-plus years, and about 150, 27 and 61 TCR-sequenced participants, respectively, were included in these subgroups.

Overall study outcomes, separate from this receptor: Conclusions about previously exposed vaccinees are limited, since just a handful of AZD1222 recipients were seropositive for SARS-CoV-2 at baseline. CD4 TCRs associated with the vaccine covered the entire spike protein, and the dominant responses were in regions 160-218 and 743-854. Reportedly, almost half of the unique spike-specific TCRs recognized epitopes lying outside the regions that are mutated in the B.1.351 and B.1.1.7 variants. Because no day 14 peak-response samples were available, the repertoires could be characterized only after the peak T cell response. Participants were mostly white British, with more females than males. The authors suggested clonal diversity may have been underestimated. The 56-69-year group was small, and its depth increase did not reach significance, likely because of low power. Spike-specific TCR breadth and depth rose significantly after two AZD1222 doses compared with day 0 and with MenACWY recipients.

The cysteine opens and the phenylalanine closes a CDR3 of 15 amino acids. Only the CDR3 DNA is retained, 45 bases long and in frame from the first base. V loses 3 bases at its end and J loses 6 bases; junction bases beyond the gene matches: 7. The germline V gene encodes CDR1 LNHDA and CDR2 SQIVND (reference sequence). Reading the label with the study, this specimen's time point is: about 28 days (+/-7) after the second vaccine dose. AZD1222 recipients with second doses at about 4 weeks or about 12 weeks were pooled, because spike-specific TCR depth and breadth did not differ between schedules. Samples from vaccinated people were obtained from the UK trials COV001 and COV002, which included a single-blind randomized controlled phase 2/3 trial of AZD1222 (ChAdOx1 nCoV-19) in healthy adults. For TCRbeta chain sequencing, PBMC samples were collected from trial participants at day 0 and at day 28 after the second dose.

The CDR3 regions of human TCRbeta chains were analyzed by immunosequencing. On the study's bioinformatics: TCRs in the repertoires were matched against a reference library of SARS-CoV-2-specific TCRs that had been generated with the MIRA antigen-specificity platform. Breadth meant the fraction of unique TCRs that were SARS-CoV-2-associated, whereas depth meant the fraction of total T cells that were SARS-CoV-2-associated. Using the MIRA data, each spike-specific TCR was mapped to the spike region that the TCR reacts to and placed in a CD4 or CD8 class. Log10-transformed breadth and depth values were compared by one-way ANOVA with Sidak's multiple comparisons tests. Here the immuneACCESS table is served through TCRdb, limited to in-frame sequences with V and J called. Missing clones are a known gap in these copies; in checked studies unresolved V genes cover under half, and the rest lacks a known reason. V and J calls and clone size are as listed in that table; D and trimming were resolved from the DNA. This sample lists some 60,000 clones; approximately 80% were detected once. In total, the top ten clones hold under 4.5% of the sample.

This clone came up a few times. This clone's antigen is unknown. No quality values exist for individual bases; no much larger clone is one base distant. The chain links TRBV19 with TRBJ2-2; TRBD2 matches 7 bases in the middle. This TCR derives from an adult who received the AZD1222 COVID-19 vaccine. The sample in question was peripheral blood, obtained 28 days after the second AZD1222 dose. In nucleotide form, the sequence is TGTGCCAGTAGTATCAACGGACTAGTAGCCGGGGAGCTGTTTTTT. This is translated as CASSINGLVAGELFF. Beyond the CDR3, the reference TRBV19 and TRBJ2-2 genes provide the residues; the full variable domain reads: DGGITQSPKYLFRKEGQNVTLSCEQNLNHDAMYWYRQDPGQGLRLIYYSQIVNDFQKGDIAEGYSVSREKKESFPLTVTSAQKNPTAFYLCASSINGLVAGELFFGEGSRLTVL.